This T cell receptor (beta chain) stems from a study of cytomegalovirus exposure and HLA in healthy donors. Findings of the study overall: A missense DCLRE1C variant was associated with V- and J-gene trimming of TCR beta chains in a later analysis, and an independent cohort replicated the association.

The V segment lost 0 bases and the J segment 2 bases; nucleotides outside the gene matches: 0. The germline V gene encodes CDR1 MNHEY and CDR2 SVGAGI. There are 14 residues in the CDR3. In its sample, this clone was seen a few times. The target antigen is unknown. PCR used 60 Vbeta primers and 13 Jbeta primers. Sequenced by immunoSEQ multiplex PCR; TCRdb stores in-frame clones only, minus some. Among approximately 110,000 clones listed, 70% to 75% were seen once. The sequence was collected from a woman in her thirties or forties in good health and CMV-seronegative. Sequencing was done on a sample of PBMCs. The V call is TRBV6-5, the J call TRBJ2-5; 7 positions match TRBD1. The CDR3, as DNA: TGTGCCAGCAGTTACTCGGGACAGCAAGAGACCCAGTACTTC. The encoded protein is CASSYSGQQETQYF.